This T cell receptor (beta chain) was recovered during a study of T cells in Graves' hyperthyroidism and ophthalmopathy. The CDR3 is made up of 15 amino acids. Looked up from germline, CDR1 is SGHTS and CDR2 is YDEGEE. V lost 6 bases and J 0 bases, leaving 14 bases between the germline ends. TCR beta CDR3 regions were amplified from RNA transcripts. The primer set for the first-round RT-PCR of the TCR CDR3 was HTBI. MiXCR was run by TCRdb on the multiplex PCR reads, yielding one entry per CDR3 protein. The sample contains about 740,000 distinct CDR3 sequences, about 15% of which appear only once. Stable Graves' hyperthyroidism meant no ophthalmopathy progression within 18 months. Extraction of PBMCs used about 9.2 ml of fresh peripheral blood.

The chain carries TRBV5-8 and TRBJ2-3, with D possibly being TRBD2 (5 bases). Input material: blood. The receptor comes from a woman between 18 and 30 years old with Graves' hyperthyroidism. The CDR3 loop reads CASTEGTTSTDTQYF. CDR3 bases: TGTGCCAGCACTGAGGGTACGACTAGCACAGATACGCAGTATTTT.